Described below is a single T cell receptor (beta chain) sequence and its context. This record belongs to a study of blood T cell repertoires in COVID-19. Study background: Donors in the United States, Italy and Spain gave samples during acute or convalescent COVID-19. Sample material is recorded as cDNA or gDNA derived from T cells, B-cell-depleted T cells, or PBMCs.

CDR1 and CDR2 (germline): MNHEY, SVGAGI. V was trimmed by 5 bases and J by 7 bases, leaving 9 bases between them. This CDR3 is 13 amino acids long. Authors' methods: Reference gene primer amplification yielded estimated nucleated cell counts. TCRdb's table, derived via immunoSEQ multiplex PCR, lists solely in-frame clones and lacks some. The D gene and trimming were derived from the DNA, and the V and J assignments and clone size from that table. The data contain some 150,000 clones, approximately 84% of them singletons. The chain carries TRBV6-5 and TRBJ1-6, with unresolved D. Sequenced sample: peripheral blood. The TCR sequence derives from a human donor in a cohort sampled during active COVID-19. DNA of the CDR3: TGTGCCAGCAGTCGGGAGAGGAATTCACCCCTCCACTTT. It yields the protein CASSRERNSPLHF.